The following is a TCR beta chain sequence with its context. TCRdb's table, derived via immunoSEQ multiplex PCR, lists solely in-frame clones and lacks some. The sample carries under 80,000 clones, just under 90% recorded once. The data were obtained in a study of technical replicates of blood from several donors. This CDR3 has 16 residues. V lost 7 bases to trimming and J lost 5 bases; unmatched junction nucleotides: 15. Germline V gene sequence: CDR1 LNHDA, CDR2 SQIVND (reference sequence). The origin of this receptor is a human donor in good health. Some clones in this sample may be carry-over from other donors' samples. This chain links TRBV19 with TRBJ2-5, with 8 bases matching TRBD1. Sequencing used PBMCs. The CDR3 region is CASNLKHQGAGETQYF. The CDR3 DNA reads as TGTGCCAGTAACCTCAAGCACCAGGGGGCTGGGGAGACCCAGTACTTC.